This TCR beta chain was found in a study of regulatory T cells in long-lasting Graves disease. Building the TCR beta libraries relied on iRepertoire HTBI primers, and CDR3 regions underwent Arm-PCR. Using its own MiXCR run on the multiplex PCR reads, TCRdb lists one record per CDR3 protein. This sample yields some 240,000 distinct CDR3 sequences, of which 15% to 20% are seen a single time; roughly 10% belongs to the top ten. Documented time point: newly diagnosed GD, antithyroid drugs for less than 3 months. PBMCs were the source of the RNA used for TCR sequencing. V dropped 5 bases and J dropped 1 base, with 12 bases sitting between them. The CDR3 loop spans 15 amino acids. The sample holds many counts of this clonotype. The sample was also reused in another study, on T cells in Graves' hyperthyroidism and ophthalmopathy. As reported in that work: Ophthalmopathy was model-predicted a median about 6 months pre-onset.

The chain is built from TRBV12-3 or TRBV12-4 and TRBJ1-5; the D is unclear. This receptor was obtained from a woman aged 25 to 39 with Graves disease. Sequenced material: peripheral blood mononuclear cells (PBMCs), taken at new diagnosis, from a patient treated with antithyroid drugs. Here the CDR3 DNA reads TGTGCCAGCAGTCAAACGGATGGGAGCAATCAGCCCCAGCATTTT. The encoded protein is CASSQTDGSNQPQHF.